One sample yielded the 4 T cell receptor beta chains listed below, sequenced in a study of blood T cell repertoires in COVID-19. Generated by immunoSEQ multiplex PCR, the TCRdb table keeps only in-frame clones and is missing some. The top ten clones hold just under 4% of a sample with roughly 380,000 clones, around 90% of them seen once. The material sequenced was peripheral blood. Receptor source: a woman in her fifties or sixties with COVID-19, enrolled during active disease.

The CDR3 protein is CASSLAVRGRQETQYF. The CDR3 coding sequence is TGTGCCAGCAGCTTGGCGGTGCGGGGGAGACAAGAGACCCAGTACTTC. The chain uses TRBV5-6 and TRBJ2-5, with 7 bases fitting TRBD2. Germline V CDR1 and CDR2: SGHDT, YYEEEE. J lost 2 bases, V lost 0 bases, and 7 bases had no gene match. The CDR3 loop spans 16 amino acids.

The CDR3 spells CASSPSGSDEQYF. The DNA for the CDR3 is TGTGCCAGCAGCCCTAGCGGGAGCGACGAGCAGTACTTC. This chain connects TRBV11-3 to TRBJ2-7; 10 nucleotides agree with TRBD2. J gave up 5 bases and V 5 bases, and 3 bases lay outside the gene matches. Germline values: CDR1 SGHNT, CDR2 YENEEA. The length of the CDR3 is 13 residues.

V and J are TRBV5-1 and TRBJ2-5, with D perhaps matching TRBD1 (6 bases). The CDR3 runs 15 residues. Per germline, CDR1 SGHRS and CDR2 YFSETQ. The V and J ends lost 7 bases and 5 bases respectively, with 21 bases between them. The CDR3 nucleotides are TGCGCCAGCGGACCCGGACAGAGTATCCTGGAGACCCAGTACTTC. It encodes CASGPGQSILETQYF. The full variable domain, with the rest looked up from reference TRBV5-1 and TRBJ2-5, is KAGVTQTPRYLIKTRGQQVTLSCSPISGHRSVSWYQQTPGQGLQFLFEYFSETQRNKGNFPGRFSGRQFSNSRSEMNVSTLELGDSALYLCASGPGQSILETQYFGPGTRLLVL.

V and J are TRBV5-1 and TRBJ2-5, with 9 bases that match TRBD2. CDR1 and CDR2 from the germline V gene are SGHRS and YFSETQ. The CDR3 is 13 residues long. The trim removed 3 bases at V and 5 bases at J, leaving 2 bases unmatched. For the CDR3, the DNA is TGCGCCAGCAGCTCAGGACTAGCGGAGACCCAGTACTTC. This encodes CASSSGLAETQYF.